This T cell receptor (beta chain) was captured in a study of shared clonotypes between healthy human individuals. General study points: The naive CD4 repertoires of a handful of donors were compared, and approximately 4.7% of clonotypes were shared.

CDR3 size: 15 residues. V was pared by 7 bases and J by 6 bases, with 13 bases of the junction left unmatched. CDR1 and CDR2 (germline): LGHNA, YSLEER. Concerning this clone: The antigen remains undetermined.

TCRdb's copy holds only in-frame clones and misses some; the assay was immunoSEQ multiplex PCR. The table includes 2 million to 2.5 million clones, 92% detected once. Every contributor of samples was a Caucasian grown-up residing in Nashville, Tennessee. The origin of this receptor is a young man in good health. Some clones in this sample may be carry-over from other donors' samples. The chain uses TRBV4-3 and TRBJ1-2; TRBD1 agrees at 8 bases. The sequencing sample was made of naive CD4+ T cells from PBMCs. The sample's subset: CD45RA+ positively selected. The CDR3 DNA is TGCGCCAGCACCTATGCCCGGACAGGGTTGCATGGCTACACCTTC. Protein: CASTYARTGLHGYTF.